This TCR beta chain is drawn from a study of T-cell reconstitution after alpha-beta-depleted transplantation in children. This CDR3 is 13 amino acids long. V gave up 8 bases and J gave up 3 bases, with 13 bases separating them. Germline assignment: CDR1 LGHDT and CDR2 YNNKEL (reference sequence). Unique molecular identifiers tagged the TCRbeta library. A single record per CDR3 protein comes from TCRdb applying MiXCR to the PCR reads. Of about 610,000 distinct CDR3 sequences listed, roughly a tenth were seen once; the top ten hold about 4.2%. The chain uses TRBV3-1 and TRBJ1-1; D call uncertain. The receptor was isolated from a human donor who donated a stem cell graft to a child with acute myeloid leukemia. The source was PBMCs from the stem cell graft donor, collected from the stem cell graft. In nucleotides, the CDR3 is TGTGCCAGCTCCATGGAATCGGACACTGAAGCTTTCTTT. Amino acid sequence: CASSMESDTEAFF.